This T cell receptor beta chain derives from a study of blood T cell repertoires in COVID-19. The table lists this clone with a few counts. TCRdb's table, derived via immunoSEQ multiplex PCR, lists solely in-frame clones and lacks some. The repertoire consists of 99,000 or so clones, with around 86% occurring once and the leading ten covering around 4%. Trimming pared 3 bases from V and 11 bases from J, leaving 11 bases between. CDR3 size: 13 residues. Germline V gives CDR1 SEHNR, CDR2 FQNEAQ (reference sequence). The chain has TRBV7-9 and TRBJ1-6; D possibly corresponds to TRBD1 (6 bases). The sequenced sample consisted of peripheral blood. This sequence was found in a man between 50 and 59 years old with acute or convalescent COVID-19. The CDR3 protein is CASSLSAGAPLHF. DNA of the CDR3: TGTGCCAGCAGCTTGTCGGCAGGGGCACCCCTCCACTTT.